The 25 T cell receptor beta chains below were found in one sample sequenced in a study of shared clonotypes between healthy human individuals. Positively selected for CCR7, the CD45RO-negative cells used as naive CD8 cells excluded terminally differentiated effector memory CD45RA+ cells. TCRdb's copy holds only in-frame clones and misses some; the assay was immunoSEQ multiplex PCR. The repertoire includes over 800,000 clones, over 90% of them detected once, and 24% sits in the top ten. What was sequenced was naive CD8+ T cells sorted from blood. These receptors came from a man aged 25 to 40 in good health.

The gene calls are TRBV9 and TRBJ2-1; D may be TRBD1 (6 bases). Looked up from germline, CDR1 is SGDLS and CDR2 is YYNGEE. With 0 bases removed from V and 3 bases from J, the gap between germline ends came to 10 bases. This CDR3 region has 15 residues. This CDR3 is CASSVEQGFYNEQFF. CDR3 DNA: TGTGCCAGCAGCGTAGAGCAGGGGTTCTACAATGAGCAGTTCTTC.

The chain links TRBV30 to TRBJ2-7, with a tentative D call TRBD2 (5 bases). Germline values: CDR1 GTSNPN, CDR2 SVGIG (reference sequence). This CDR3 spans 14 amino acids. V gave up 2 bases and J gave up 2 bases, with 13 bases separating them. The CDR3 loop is CAWSPPTSTYEQYF. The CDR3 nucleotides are TGTGCCTGGAGTCCTCCTACTAGTACCTACGAGCAGTACTTC.

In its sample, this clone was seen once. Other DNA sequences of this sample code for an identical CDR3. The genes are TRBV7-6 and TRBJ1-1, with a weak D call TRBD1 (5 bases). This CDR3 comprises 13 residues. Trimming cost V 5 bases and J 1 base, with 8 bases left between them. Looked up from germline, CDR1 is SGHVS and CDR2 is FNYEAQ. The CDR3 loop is CASSQTANTEAFF. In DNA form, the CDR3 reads TGTGCCAGCAGCCAGACAGCGAACACTGAAGCTTTCTTT.

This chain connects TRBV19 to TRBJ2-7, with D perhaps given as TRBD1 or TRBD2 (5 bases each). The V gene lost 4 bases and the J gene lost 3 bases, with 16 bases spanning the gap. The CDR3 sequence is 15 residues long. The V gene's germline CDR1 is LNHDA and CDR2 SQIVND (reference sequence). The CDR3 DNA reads TGTGCCAGTAGTAACCTCCGGGACGGATACTACGAGCAGTACTTC. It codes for CASSNLRDGYYEQYF.

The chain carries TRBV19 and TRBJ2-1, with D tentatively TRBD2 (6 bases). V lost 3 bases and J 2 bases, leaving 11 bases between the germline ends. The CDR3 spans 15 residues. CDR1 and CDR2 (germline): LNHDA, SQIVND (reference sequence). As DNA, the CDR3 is TGTGCCAGTAGTATTTTTAGCGGCGCCTACAATGAGCAGTTCTTC. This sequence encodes CASSIFSGAYNEQFF.

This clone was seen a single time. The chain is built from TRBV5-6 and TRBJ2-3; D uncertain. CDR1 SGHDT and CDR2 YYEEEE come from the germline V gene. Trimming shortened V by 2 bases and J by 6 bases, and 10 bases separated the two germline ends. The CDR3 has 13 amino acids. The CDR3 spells CASSLGERDTQYF. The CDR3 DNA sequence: TGTGCCAGCAGCTTAGGTGAACGGGATACGCAGTATTTT.

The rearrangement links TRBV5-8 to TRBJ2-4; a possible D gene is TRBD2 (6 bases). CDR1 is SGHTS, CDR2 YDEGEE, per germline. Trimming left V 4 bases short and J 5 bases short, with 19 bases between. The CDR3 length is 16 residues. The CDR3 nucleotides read TGTGCCAGCAGCCCCGGGGGATTCGGGTTGGAAAACATTCAGTACTTC. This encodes CASSPGGFGLENIQYF.

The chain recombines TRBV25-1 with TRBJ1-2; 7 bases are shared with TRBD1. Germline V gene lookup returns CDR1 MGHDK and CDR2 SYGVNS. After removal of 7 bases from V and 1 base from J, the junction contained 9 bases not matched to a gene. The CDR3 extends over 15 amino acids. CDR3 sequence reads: CASTPGTVINYGYTF. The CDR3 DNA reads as TGTGCCAGCACCCCTGGGACAGTGATTAACTATGGCTACACCTTC.

CDR3 sequence reads: CASSQGIRRLARGDASDTQYF. CDR3 coding DNA: TGTGCCAGCAGCCAAGGGATTAGGAGACTAGCGCGTGGGGACGCATCAGATACGCAGTATTTT. The V call is TRBV14, the J call TRBJ2-3; 8 nucleotides line up with TRBD2. This CDR3 comprises 21 residues. Germline loops: CDR1 SGHDN, CDR2 FVKESK. V dropped 1 base and J dropped 4; count of bases not matched to a gene: 22.

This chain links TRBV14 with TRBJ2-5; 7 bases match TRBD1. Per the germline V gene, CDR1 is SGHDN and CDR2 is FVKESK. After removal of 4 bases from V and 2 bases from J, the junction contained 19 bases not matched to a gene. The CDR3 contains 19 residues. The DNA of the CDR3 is TGTGCCAGCAGCCCTAGTGGGGGTAGAAGGGGGCATCGGCAAGAGACCCAGTACTTC. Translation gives CASSPSGGRRGHRQETQYF.

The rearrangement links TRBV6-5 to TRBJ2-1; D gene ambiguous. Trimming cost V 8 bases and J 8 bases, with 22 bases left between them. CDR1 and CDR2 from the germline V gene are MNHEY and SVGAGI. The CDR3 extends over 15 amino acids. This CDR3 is CASRIWPDRGDEQFF. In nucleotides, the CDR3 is TGTGCCAGCCGCATCTGGCCCGACCGTGGCGATGAGCAGTTCTTC.

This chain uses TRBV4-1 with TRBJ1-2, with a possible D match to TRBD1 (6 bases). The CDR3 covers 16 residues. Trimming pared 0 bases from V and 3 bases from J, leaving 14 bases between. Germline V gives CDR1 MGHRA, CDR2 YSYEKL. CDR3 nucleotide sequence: TGCGCCAGCAGCCAAGATGATGGGACAATCCACTATGGCTACACCTTC. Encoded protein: CASSQDDGTIHYGYTF.

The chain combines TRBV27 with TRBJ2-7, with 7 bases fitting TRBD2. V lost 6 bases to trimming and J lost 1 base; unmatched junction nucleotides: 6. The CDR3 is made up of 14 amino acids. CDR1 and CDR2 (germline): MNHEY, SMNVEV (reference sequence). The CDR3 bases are TGTGCCAGCAGGACAGCTAGCGGATCCTACGAGCAGTACTTC. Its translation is CASRTASGSYEQYF.

CDR3 DNA sequence: TGTGCCAGCAGCAACCGGACTAGCGGGAGTTCGAATGAGCAGTTCTTC. Translated: CASSNRTSGSSNEQFF. The chain uses TRBV11-2 and TRBJ2-1; the match to TRBD2 covers 13 bases. V was pared by 5 bases and J by 7 bases, with 8 bases of the junction left unmatched. Germline CDR1 and CDR2: SGHAT and FQNNGV. The CDR3 contains 16 residues.

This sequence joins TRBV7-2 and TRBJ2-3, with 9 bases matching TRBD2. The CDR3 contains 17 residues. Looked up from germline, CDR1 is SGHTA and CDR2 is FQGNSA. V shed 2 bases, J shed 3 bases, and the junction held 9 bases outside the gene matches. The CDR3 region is CASSLSSGSTLTDTQYF. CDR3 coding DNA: TGTGCCAGCAGCTTAAGTAGCGGGAGTACGTTGACAGATACGCAGTATTTT. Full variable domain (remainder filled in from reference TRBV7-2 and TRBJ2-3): GAGVSQSPSNKVTEKGKDVELRCDPISGHTALYWYRQSLGQGLEFLIYFQGNSAPDKSGLPSDRFSAERTGGSVSTLTIQRTQQEDSAVYLCASSLSSGSTLTDTQYFGPGTRLTVL.

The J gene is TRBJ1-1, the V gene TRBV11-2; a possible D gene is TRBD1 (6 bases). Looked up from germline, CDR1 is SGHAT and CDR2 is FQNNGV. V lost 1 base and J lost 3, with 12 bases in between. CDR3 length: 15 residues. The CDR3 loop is CASSLVEGGYTEAFF. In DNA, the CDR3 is TGTGCCAGCAGCTTAGTAGAGGGGGGGTACACTGAAGCTTTCTTT.

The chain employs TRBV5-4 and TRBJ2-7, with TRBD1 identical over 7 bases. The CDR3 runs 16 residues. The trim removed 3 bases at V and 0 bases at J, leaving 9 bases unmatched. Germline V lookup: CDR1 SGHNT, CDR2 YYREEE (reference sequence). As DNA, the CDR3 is TGTGCCAGCAGCTCTCGGACAGGCCTTAACTCCTACGAGCAGTACTTC. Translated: CASSSRTGLNSYEQYF.

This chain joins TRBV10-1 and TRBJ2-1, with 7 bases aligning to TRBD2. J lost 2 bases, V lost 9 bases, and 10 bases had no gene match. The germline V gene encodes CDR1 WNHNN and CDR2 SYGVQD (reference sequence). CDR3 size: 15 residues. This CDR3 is CASSLSGAAYNEQFF. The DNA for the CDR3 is TGCGCCAGTTCGCTCAGCGGGGCTGCCTACAATGAGCAGTTCTTC.

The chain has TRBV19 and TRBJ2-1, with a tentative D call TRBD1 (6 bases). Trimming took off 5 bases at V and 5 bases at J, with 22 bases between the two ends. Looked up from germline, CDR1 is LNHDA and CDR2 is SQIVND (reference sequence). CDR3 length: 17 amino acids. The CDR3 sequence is CASSPPMGQRRDNEQFF. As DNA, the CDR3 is TGTGCCAGTAGTCCCCCCATGGGACAAAGAAGAGACAATGAGCAGTTCTTC.

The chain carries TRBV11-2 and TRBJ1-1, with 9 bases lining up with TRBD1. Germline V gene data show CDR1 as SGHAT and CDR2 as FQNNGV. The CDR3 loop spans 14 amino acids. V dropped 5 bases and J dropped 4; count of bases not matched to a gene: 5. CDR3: CASSRRQGGTEAFF. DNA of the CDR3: TGTGCCAGCAGCCGCAGACAGGGGGGCACTGAAGCTTTCTTT.

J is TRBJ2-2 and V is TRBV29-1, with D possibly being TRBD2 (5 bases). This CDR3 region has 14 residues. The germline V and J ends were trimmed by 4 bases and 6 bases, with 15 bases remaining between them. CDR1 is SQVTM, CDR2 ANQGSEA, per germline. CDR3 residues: CSVVLTIGAGELFF. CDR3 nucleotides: TGCAGCGTTGTGCTAACAATCGGGGCCGGGGAGCTGTTTTTT.

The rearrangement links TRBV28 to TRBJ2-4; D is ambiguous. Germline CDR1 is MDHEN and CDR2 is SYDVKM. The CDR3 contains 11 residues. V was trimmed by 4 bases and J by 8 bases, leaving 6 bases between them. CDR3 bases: TGTGCCAGCAGTTCCTACGACATTCAGTACTTC. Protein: CASSSYDIQYF.

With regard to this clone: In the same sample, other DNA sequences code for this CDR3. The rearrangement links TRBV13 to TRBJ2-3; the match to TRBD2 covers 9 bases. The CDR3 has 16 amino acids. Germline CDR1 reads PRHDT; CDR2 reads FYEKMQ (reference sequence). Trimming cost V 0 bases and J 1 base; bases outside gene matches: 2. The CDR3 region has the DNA TGTGCCAGCAGCTTAGGACTAGCGGGCGGCACAGATACGCAGTATTTT. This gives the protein CASSLGLAGGTDTQYF.

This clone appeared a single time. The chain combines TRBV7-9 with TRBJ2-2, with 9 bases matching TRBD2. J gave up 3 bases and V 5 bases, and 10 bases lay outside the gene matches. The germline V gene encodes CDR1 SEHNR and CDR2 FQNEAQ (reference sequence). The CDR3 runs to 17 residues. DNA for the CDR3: TGTGCCAGCAGCCCACCCGTAGCGGGAGCGGACACCGGGGAGCTGTTTTTT. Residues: CASSPPVAGADTGELFF.

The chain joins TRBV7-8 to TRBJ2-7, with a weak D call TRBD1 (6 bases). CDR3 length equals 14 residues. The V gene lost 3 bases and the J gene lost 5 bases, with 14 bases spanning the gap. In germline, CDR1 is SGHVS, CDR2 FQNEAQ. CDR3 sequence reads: CASSFEGRGHEQYF. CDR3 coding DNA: TGTGCCAGCAGCTTCGAAGGCAGGGGACACGAGCAGTACTTC.